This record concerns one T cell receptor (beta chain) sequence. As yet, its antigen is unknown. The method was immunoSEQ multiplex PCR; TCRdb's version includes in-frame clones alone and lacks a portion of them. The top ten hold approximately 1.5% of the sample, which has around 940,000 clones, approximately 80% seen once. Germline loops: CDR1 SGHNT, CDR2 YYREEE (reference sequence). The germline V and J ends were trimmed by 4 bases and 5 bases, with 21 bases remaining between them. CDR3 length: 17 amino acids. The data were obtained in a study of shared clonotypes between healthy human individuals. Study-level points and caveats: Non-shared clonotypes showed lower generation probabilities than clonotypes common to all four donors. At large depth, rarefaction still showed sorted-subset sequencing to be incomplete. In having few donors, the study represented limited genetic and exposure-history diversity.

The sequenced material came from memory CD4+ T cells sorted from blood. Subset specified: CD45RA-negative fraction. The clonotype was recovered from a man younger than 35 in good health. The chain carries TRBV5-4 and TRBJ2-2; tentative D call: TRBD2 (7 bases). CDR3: CASSVSPLGGGTGELFF. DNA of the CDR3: TGTGCCAGCAGCGTCTCTCCTTTAGGGGGAGGGACCGGGGAGCTGTTTTTT.